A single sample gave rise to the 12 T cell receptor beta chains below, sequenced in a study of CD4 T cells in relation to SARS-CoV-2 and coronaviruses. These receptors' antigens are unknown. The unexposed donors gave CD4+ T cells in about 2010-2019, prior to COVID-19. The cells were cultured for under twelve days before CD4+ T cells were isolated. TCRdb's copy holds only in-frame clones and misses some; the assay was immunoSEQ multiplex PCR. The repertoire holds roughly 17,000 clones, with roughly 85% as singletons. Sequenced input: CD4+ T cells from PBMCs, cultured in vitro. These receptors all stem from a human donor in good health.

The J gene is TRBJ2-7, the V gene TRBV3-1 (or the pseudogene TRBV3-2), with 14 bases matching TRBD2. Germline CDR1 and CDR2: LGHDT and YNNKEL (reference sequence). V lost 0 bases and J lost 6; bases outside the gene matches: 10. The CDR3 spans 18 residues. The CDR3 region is CASSQDNLPGLAGVEQYF. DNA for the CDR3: TGTGCCAGCAGCCAAGACAACCTACCGGGACTAGCGGGAGTCGAGCAGTACTTC.

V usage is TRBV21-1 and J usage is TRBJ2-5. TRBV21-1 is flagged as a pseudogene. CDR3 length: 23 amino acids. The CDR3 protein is CASKQRWTRTLRAERRARETQYF. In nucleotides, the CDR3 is TGTGCCAGCAAACAAAGGTGGACGCGGACCCTTCGCGCAGAGAGAAGGGCGAGAGAGACCCAGTACTTC.

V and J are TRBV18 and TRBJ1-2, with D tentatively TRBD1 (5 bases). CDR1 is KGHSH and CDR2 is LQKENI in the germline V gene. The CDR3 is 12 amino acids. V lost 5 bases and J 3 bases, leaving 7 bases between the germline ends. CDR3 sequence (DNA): TGTGCCAGCTCAACACAGGACTATGGCTACACCTTC. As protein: CASSTQDYGYTF.

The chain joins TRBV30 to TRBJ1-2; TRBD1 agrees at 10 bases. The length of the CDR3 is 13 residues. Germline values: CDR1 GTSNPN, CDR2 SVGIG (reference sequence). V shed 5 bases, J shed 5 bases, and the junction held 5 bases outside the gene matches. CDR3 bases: TGTGCCTGGGGGGACAGGGGAGAATATGGCTACACCTTC. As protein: CAWGDRGEYGYTF.

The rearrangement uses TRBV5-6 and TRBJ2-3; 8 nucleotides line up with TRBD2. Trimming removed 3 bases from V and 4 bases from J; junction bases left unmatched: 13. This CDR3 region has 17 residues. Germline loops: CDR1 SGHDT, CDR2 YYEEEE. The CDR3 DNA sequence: TGTGCCAGCAGCTATCACTCAAGCGGGAGCCTCCCAGATACGCAGTATTTT. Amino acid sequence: CASSYHSSGSLPDTQYF.

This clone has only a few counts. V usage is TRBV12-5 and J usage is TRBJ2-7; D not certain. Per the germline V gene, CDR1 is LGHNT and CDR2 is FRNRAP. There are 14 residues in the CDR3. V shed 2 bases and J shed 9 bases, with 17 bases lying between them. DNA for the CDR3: TGTGCTAGTGGTTTGATGCCCCCCTCTGGATTGCAGTACTTC. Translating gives CASGLMPPSGLQYF.

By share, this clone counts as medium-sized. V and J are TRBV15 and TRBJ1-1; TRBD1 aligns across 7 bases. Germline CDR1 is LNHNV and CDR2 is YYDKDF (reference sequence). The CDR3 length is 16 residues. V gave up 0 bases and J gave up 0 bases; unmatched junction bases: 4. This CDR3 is CATSRDLQGVNTEAFF. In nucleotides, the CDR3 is TGTGCCACCAGCAGAGATCTGCAGGGGGTGAACACTGAAGCTTTCTTT. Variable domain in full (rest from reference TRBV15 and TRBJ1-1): DAMVIQNPRYQVTQFGKPVTLSCSQTLNHNVMYWYQQKSSQAPKLLFHYYDKDFNNEADTPDNFQSRRPNTSFCFLDIRSPGLGDTAMYLCATSRDLQGVNTEAFFGQGTRLTVV.

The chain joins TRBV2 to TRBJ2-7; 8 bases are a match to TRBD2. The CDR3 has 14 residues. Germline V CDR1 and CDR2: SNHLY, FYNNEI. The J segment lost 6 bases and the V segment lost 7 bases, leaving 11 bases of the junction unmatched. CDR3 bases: TGTGCCAGCAAGGGGACTAGTTCCGAGGCCGAGCAGTACTTC. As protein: CASKGTSSEAEQYF.

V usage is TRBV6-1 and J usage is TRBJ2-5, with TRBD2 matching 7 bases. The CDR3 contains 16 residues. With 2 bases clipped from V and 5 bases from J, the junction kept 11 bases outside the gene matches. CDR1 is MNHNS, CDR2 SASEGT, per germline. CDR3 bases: TGTGCCAGCAGTGAATATCGAGCGGGACGGGGGGAGACCCAGTACTTC. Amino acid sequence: CASSEYRAGRGETQYF.

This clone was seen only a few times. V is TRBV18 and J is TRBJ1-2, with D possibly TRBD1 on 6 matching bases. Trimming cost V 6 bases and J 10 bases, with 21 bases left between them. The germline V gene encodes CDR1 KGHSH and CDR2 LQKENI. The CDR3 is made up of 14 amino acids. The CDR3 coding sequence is TGTGCCAGCTCTCCGAGGGCCACAGAGGGGGACTACACCTTC. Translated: CASSPRATEGDYTF.

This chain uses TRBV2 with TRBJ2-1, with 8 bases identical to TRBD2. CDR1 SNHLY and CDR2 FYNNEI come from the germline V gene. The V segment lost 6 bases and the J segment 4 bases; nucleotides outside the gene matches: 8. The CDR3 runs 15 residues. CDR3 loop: CASRESGSKYNEQFF. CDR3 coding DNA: TGTGCCAGCAGAGAGAGCGGGAGTAAGTACAATGAGCAGTTCTTC.

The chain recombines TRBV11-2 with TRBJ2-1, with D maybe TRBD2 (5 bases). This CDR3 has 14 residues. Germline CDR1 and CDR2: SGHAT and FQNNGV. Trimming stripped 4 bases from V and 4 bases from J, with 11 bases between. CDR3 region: CASSSEENYNEQFF. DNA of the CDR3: TGTGCCAGCAGCTCGGAGGAGAATTACAATGAGCAGTTCTTC.